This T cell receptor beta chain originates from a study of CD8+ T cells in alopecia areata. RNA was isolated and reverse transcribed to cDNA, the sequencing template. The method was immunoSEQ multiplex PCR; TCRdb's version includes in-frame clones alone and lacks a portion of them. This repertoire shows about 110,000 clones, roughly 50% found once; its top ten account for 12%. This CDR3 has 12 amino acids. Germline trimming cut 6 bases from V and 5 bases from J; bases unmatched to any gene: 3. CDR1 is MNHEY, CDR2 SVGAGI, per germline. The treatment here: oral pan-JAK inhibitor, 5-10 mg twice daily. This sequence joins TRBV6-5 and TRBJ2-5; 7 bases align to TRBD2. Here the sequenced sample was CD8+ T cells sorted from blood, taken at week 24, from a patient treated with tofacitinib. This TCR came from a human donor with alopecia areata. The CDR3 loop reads CASRSGRETQYF. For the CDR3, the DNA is TGTGCCAGCAGATCCGGGAGGGAGACCCAGTACTTC.